A single sample is the source of the 21 T cell receptor beta chains below, sequenced in a study of shared clonotypes between healthy human individuals. The protocol was immunoSEQ multiplex PCR, while the TCRdb copy is restricted to in-frame clones and leaves out a portion. This sample has about 2.4 million clones, with approximately 93% found just once. The source material was naive CD4+ T cells from PBMCs. The subset was: CD45RA+ positively selected. The origin of the receptors is a young man in good health. Some clones in this sample may be carry-over from other donors' samples.

The count of this clone is one. J is TRBJ2-7 and V is TRBV19; D not resolved. The CDR3 contains 13 residues. V lost 4 bases and J lost 3, with 10 bases in between. Germline V CDR1 and CDR2: LNHDA, SQIVND (reference sequence). The CDR3 sequence: CASSSTMIYEQYF. CDR3 nucleotides: TGTGCCAGTAGTAGCACCATGATCTACGAGCAGTACTTC.

The chain has TRBV5-1 and TRBJ2-7, with no clear D. Trimming shortened V by 5 bases and J by 3 bases, and 18 bases separated the two germline ends. The germline V gene encodes CDR1 SGHRS and CDR2 YFSETQ. This CDR3 contains 15 residues. The CDR3 nucleotides are TGCGCCAGCAGGGTGTCACCATCCCCACTCTACGAGCAGTACTTC. The encoded protein is CASRVSPSPLYEQYF.

The genes are TRBV9 and TRBJ1-2; D unresolved. The CDR3 covers 11 residues. Trimming stripped 7 bases from V and 1 base from J, with 5 bases between. Germline V CDR1 and CDR2: SGDLS, YYNGEE. This CDR3 is CASGRNYGYTF. CDR3 DNA: TGTGCCAGCGGCCGTAACTATGGCTACACCTTC.

This rearrangement joins TRBV5-8 to TRBJ1-5; the match to TRBD1 covers 8 bases. Germline CDR1 SGHTS, CDR2 YDEGEE. The CDR3 has 17 amino acids. V lost 6 bases, J lost 0 bases, and 11 bases stayed unmatched. CDR3 sequence reads: CASIPGQVLYSNQPQHF. The CDR3 region has the DNA TGTGCCAGCATCCCGGGACAGGTCCTTTATAGCAATCAGCCCCAGCATTTT.

The V call is TRBV5-1, the J call TRBJ2-5; 10 positions match TRBD2. The junction had 8 bases not matched to a gene; V was cut back by 4 bases and J by 5 bases. This CDR3 comprises 15 residues. Germline CDR1 reads SGHRS; CDR2 reads YFSETQ. The CDR3 sequence is CASSGAGGPEETQYF. The CDR3 coding sequence is TGCGCCAGCAGCGGAGCGGGAGGGCCGGAGGAGACCCAGTACTTC.

CDR3 residues: CASSQDYRQDQETQYF. CDR3 nucleotides: TGTGCCAGCAGCCAAGATTATAGGCAGGACCAAGAGACCCAGTACTTC. The V and J genes are TRBV14 and TRBJ2-5; D not resolved. The CDR3 spans 16 residues. Germline V gives CDR1 SGHDN, CDR2 FVKESK. V lost 0 bases and J lost 0, with 11 bases in between. Looking up the rest from reference TRBV14 and TRBJ2-5 gives the full variable domain: EAGVTQFPSHSVIEKGQTVTLRCDPISGHDNLYWYRRVMGKEIKFLLHFVKESKQDESGMPNNRFLAERTGGTYSTLKVQPAELEDSGVYFCASSQDYRQDQETQYFGPGTRLLVL.

The chain recombines TRBV27 with TRBJ2-3, with 9 bases aligning to TRBD2. The CDR3 runs 14 residues. After removal of 6 bases from V and 5 bases from J, the junction contained 6 bases not matched to a gene. From germline, CDR1 is MNHEY and CDR2 SMNVEV (reference sequence). The CDR3 nucleotides read TGTGCCAGCAGAATAGCGGGAGTGAGAGATACGCAGTATTTT. Its protein is CASRIAGVRDTQYF.

The V gene is TRBV9, the J gene TRBJ2-5, with a possible D match to TRBD1 (6 bases). This CDR3 region has 14 residues. Germline CDR1 reads SGDLS; CDR2 reads YYNGEE. Trimming cost V 3 bases and J 8 bases, with 17 bases left between them. In DNA, the CDR3 is TGTGCCAGCAGCGGGGGACACCCGACTCGTACCCAGTACTTC. Amino acid sequence: CASSGGHPTRTQYF.

The V call is TRBV6-1, the J call TRBJ2-7; TRBD2 agrees at 8 bases. The junction had 7 bases not matched to a gene; V was cut back by 6 bases and J by 0 bases. The CDR3 is made up of 15 amino acids. Germline V gene sequence: CDR1 MNHNS, CDR2 SASEGT. The CDR3 loop is CASRAGEGYSYEQYF. In DNA form, the CDR3 reads TGTGCCAGCAGAGCGGGGGAGGGGTACTCCTACGAGCAGTACTTC.

This chain links TRBV6-1 with TRBJ2-5; the D is unclear. Germline CDR1 reads MNHNS; CDR2 reads SASEGT. This CDR3 has 12 amino acids. Deletions cut 0 bases from V and 2 bases from J, with 1 base between. The CDR3 nucleotides read TGTGCCAGCAGTGAAGCGCAAGAGACCCAGTACTTC. This gives the protein CASSEAQETQYF.

The chain joins TRBV18 to TRBJ2-5, with 9 bases fitting TRBD2. The CDR3 contains 13 residues. Losses at the gene ends were 10 bases for V and 5 bases for J; bases not matched to a gene: 8. The germline gives CDR1 KGHSH, CDR2 LQKENI. The CDR3 DNA sequence: TGTGCCACGCAAAGGACTAGCGAGGAGACCCAGTACTTC. Amino acids: CATQRTSEETQYF.

The chain joins TRBV6-5 to TRBJ1-6; D remains ambiguous. CDR3 length equals 16 residues. Trimming left V 2 bases short and J 10 bases short, with 18 bases between. From germline, CDR1 is MNHEY and CDR2 SVGAGI. DNA of the CDR3: TGTGCCAGCAGTTACAAACTAACGAATAAAAGATCACCCCTCCACTTT. Translated, it gives CASSYKLTNKRSPLHF.

About this clone: Other DNA sequences in the same sample also yield this CDR3. This rearrangement joins TRBV6-6 to TRBJ2-5; D unresolved. CDR3 length: 12 amino acids. Germline V gene lookup returns CDR1 MNHNY and CDR2 SVGAGI (reference sequence). The V end was cut by 6 bases, the J end by 1 base, with 6 bases between. CDR3 in DNA: TGTGCCAGCAGGACTGGCCAAGAGACCCAGTACTTC. This codes for CASRTGQETQYF.

The chain combines TRBV5-5 with TRBJ2-7, with D perhaps matching TRBD1 (5 bases). V was shortened by 6 bases and J by 3 bases, with 16 bases between the two germline ends. Germline CDR1 is SGHKS and CDR2 is YYEKEE (reference sequence). The CDR3 totals 14 residues. The CDR3 here is CASTTGLANYEQYF. CDR3 in DNA: TGTGCCAGCACCACAGGCTTGGCGAACTACGAGCAGTACTTC.

The chain couples TRBV2 to TRBJ2-5; TRBD2 matches at 7 bases. Germline V gene lookup returns CDR1 SNHLY and CDR2 FYNNEI. J lost 2 bases, V lost 6 bases, and 9 bases had no gene match. The CDR3 is made up of 15 amino acids. The CDR3 coding sequence is TGTGCCAGCAGCCCGTTGTGGGGGGGGCAAGAGACCCAGTACTTC. Amino acids: CASSPLWGGQETQYF.

This clone was seen once. The rearrangement joins TRBV25-1 to TRBJ2-1; 8 bases are shared with TRBD2. The CDR3 runs 15 residues. V shed 6 bases and J 2 bases; nucleotides not matched to a gene: 6. Per germline, CDR1 MGHDK and CDR2 SYGVNS. The CDR3 reads CASSRPGGAYNEQFF. The CDR3 DNA is TGTGCCAGCAGCCGCCCGGGGGGGGCCTACAATGAGCAGTTCTTC.

The V gene is TRBV4-1, the J gene TRBJ2-7; tentative D call: TRBD1 (6 bases). Trimming removed 4 bases from V and 0 bases from J, with 10 bases in between. Germline values: CDR1 MGHRA, CDR2 YSYEKL. This CDR3 comprises 14 residues. CDR3 in amino acids: CASSPDRNSYEQYF. CDR3 DNA sequence: TGCGCCAGCAGCCCGGACAGAAACTCCTACGAGCAGTACTTC.

The table lists this clone with a few counts. CDR3: CASSRGTGGSTEAFF. CDR3 DNA: TGTGCCAGCAGCCGTGGGACGGGCGGGAGCACTGAAGCTTTCTTT. The chain is built from TRBV6-5 and TRBJ1-1, with D perhaps TRBD1 (5 bases). CDR3 length: 15 amino acids. Deletions cut 6 bases from V and 4 bases from J, with 18 bases between. CDR1 is MNHEY, CDR2 SVGAGI, per germline.

The chain recombines TRBV4-2 with TRBJ1-1; D gene uncertain. Germline V gene lookup returns CDR1 LGHNA and CDR2 YNFKEQ. The CDR3 length is 15 residues. The V and J ends lost 0 bases and 4 bases respectively, with 12 bases between them. This CDR3 is CASSQDPGSGTEAFF. The CDR3 bases are TGTGCCAGCAGCCAAGATCCGGGCTCGGGCACTGAAGCTTTCTTT.

This sequence joins TRBV7-8 and TRBJ1-3, with D unclear. V gave up 2 bases and J gave up 4 bases, with 9 bases separating them. Germline assignment: CDR1 SGHVS and CDR2 FQNEAQ. There are 14 residues in the CDR3. CDR3: CASSLSTLGNTIYF. CDR3 DNA sequence: TGTGCCAGCAGCTTATCGACTCTCGGAAACACCATATATTTT.

The rearrangement joins TRBV19 to TRBJ1-1, with 7 bases lining up with TRBD1. Per germline, CDR1 LNHDA and CDR2 SQIVND (reference sequence). The V gene end was trimmed by 6 bases and the J gene end by 5 bases; junction bases not matched to a gene: 9. This CDR3 has 14 amino acids. CDR3 protein: CASRPQGMGTEAFF. As DNA, the CDR3 is TGTGCCAGTAGGCCACAGGGGATGGGTACTGAAGCTTTCTTT.